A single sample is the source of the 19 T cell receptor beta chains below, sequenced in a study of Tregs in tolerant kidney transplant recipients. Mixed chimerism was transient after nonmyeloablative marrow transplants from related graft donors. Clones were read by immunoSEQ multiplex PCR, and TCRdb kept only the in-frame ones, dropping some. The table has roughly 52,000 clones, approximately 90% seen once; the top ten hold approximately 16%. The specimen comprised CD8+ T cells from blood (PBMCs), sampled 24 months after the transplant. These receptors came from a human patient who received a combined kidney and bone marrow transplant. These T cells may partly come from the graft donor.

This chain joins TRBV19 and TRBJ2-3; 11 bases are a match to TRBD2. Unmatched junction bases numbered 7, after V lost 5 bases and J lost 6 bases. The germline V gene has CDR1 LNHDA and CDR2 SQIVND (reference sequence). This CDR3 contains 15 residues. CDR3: CASSALAGVIDTQYF. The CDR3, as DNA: TGTGCCAGTAGTGCACTAGCGGGAGTCATCGATACGCAGTATTTT.

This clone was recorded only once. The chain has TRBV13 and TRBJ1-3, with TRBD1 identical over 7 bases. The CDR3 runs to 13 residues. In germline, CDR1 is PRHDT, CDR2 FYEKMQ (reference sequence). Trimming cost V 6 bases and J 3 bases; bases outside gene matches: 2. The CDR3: CASRYRGGNTIYF. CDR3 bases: TGTGCCAGCAGGTACAGGGGTGGAAACACCATATATTTT.

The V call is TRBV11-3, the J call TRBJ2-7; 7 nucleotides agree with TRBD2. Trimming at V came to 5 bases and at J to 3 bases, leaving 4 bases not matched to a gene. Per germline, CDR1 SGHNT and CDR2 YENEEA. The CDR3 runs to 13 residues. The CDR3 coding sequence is TGTGCCAGCAGCCCTAGCGGAAGCTACGAGCAGTACTTC. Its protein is CASSPSGSYEQYF.

The CDR3 region is CASSQDRGPGTEAFF. The CDR3, as DNA: TGTGCCAGCAGCCAGGACAGGGGACCGGGCACTGAAGCTTTCTTT. The chain uses TRBV13 and TRBJ1-1; 9 nucleotides match TRBD1. V dropped 5 bases and J dropped 4; count of bases not matched to a gene: 8. The CDR3 is 15 amino acids. CDR1 and CDR2 from the germline V gene are PRHDT and FYEKMQ (reference sequence).

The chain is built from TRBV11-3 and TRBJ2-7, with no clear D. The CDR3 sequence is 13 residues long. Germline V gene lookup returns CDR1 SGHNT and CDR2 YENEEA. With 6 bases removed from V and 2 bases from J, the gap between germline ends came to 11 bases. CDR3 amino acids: CASSSQYPYEQYF. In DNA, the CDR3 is TGTGCCAGCAGTTCCCAGTACCCCTACGAGCAGTACTTC.

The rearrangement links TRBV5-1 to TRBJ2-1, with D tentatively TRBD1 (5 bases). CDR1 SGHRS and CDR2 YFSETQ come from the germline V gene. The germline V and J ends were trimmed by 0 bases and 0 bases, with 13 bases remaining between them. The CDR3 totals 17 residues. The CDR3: CASSLGRRVSSYNEQFF. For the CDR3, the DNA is TGCGCCAGCAGCTTGGGGCGCAGGGTCAGCTCCTACAATGAGCAGTTCTTC.

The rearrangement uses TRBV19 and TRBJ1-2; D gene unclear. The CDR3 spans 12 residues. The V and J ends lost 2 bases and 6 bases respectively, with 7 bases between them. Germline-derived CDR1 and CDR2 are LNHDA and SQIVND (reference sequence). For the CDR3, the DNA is TGTGCCAGTAGTATATGGCAGGATGGCTACACCTTC. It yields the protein CASSIWQDGYTF.

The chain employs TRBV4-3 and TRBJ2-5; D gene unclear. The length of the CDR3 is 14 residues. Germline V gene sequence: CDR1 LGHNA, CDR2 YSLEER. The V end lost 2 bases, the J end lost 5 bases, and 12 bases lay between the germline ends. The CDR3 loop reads CASSQSEVGETQYF. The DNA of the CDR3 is TGCGCCAGCAGCCAATCCGAAGTCGGGGAGACCCAGTACTTC.

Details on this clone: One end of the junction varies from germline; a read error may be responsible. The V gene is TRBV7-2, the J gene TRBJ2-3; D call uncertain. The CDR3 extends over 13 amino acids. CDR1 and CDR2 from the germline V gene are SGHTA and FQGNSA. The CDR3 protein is CASSFLSTDTRYF. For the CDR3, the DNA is TGTGCCAGCAGCTTCTTAAGCACAGATACGCGGTATTTT.

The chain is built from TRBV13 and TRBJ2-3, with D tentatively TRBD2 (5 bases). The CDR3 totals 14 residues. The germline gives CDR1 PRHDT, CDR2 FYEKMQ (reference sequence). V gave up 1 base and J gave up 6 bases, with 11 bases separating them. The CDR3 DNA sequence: TGTGCCAGCAGCTTAGATCCGGCGGGTGATACGCAGTATTTT. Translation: CASSLDPAGDTQYF.

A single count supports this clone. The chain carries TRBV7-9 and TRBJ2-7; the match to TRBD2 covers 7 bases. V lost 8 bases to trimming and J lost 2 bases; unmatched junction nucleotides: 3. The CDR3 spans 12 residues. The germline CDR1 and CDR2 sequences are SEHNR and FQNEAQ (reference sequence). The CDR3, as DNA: TGTGCCAGCCGGGACTACACCTACGAGCAGTACTTC. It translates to CASRDYTYEQYF.

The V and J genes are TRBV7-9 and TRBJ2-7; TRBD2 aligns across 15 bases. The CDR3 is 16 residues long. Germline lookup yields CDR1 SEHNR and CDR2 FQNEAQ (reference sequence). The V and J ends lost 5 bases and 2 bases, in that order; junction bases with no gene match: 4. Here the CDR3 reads CASSGTSGRWAYEQYF. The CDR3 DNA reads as TGTGCCAGCAGCGGGACTAGCGGGAGGTGGGCCTACGAGCAGTACTTC. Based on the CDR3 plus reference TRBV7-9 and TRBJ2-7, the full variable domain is DTGVSQNPRHKITKRGQNVTFRCDPISEHNRLYWYRQTLGQGPEFLTYFQNEAQLEKSRLLSDRFSAERPKGSFSTLEIQRTEQGDSAMYLCASSGTSGRWAYEQYFGPGTRLTVT.

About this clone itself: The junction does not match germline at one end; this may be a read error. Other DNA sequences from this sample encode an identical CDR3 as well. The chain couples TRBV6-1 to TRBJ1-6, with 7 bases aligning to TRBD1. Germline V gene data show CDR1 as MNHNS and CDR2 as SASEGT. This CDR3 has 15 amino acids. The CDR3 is CASREGTAYNSPLHF. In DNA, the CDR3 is TGTGCCAGCAGGGAAGGGACAGCTTATAATTCACCCCTCCACTTT.

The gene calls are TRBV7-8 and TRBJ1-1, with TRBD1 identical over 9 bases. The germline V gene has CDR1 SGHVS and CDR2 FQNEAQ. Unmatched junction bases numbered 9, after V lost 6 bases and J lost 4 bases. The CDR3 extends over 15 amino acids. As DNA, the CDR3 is TGTGCCAGCAGGCCGGGACAGGGTTTAGGCACTGAAGCTTTCTTT. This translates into CASRPGQGLGTEAFF.

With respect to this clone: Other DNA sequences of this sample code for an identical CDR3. The CDR3 reads CATRTGGGYTF. The CDR3 coding sequence is TGTGCCACTCGAACGGGGGGCGGCTACACCTTC. V and J are TRBV10-3 and TRBJ1-2, with TRBD1 as a possible D gene (6 bases). Trimming pared 10 bases from V and 8 bases from J, leaving 14 bases between. Per germline, CDR1 ENHRY and CDR2 SYGVKD. CDR3 length: 11 residues.

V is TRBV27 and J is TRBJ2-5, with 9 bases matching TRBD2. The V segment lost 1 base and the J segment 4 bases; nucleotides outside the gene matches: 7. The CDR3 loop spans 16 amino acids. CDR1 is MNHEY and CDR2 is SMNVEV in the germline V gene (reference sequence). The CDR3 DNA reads TGTGCCAGCAGTTTATTGGCGGGAGGGCCCTCAGAGACCCAGTACTTC. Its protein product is CASSLLAGGPSETQYF.

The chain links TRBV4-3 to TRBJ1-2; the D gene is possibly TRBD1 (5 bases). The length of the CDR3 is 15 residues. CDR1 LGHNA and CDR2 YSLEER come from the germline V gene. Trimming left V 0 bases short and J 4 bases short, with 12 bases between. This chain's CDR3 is CASSQDRGILYGYTF. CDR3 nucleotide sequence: TGCGCCAGCAGCCAAGATCGGGGGATTCTCTATGGCTACACCTTC.

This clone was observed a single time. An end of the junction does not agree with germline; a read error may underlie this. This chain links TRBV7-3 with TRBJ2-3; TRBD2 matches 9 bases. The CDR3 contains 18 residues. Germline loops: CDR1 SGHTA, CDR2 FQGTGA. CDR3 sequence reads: CASSLTPRSGGSSDTQYF. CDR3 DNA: TGTGCCAGCAGCCTAACCCCGAGGAGCGGGGGGAGCTCAGATACGCAGTATTTT.

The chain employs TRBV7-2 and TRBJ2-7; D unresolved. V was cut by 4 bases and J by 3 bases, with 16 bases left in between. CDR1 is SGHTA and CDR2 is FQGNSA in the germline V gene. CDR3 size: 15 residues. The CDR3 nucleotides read TGTGCCAGCAGCTCATTAAAAAAGCATAACTACGAGCAGTACTTC. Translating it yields CASSSLKKHNYEQYF.